What follows are 27 T cell receptor beta chains derived from one specimen sequenced in a study of human T cells and chemical hapten exposure. TCRdb independently ran MiXCR on the RACE reads; one entry per CDR3 protein. The top ten clones hold over 6.5% of a sample with 300,000 to 450,000 distinct CDR3 sequences, around 5.5% of them seen once. Specified time point: pre-sensitization, week 0. Sample treatment: therapeutic diphenylcyclopropenone sensitization with weekly scalp DPC. The material sequenced was whole blood, taken in connection with sensitization to the hapten diphenylcyclopropenone (DPC). These receptors were collected from a young woman with alopecia areata. Some clones in this sample may be carry-over from other donors' samples.

This clonotype occurred many times. The V call is TRBV5-1, the J call TRBJ2-2; no clear D. Trimming pared 4 bases from V and 4 bases from J, leaving 17 bases between. Germline CDR1 and CDR2: SGHRS and YFSETQ. CDR3 length: 16 amino acids. CDR3 nucleotides: TGCGCCAGCAGCCCTCGTCCGGAGAGCGCCACCGGGGAGCTGTTTTTT. Encoded protein: CASSPRPESATGELFF.

Written as DNA, the CDR3 is TGTGCCAGCAGTCAAGACAGGGGATCTTACAATGAGCAGTTCTTC. Translation: CASSQDRGSYNEQFF. The V call is TRBV12-3 or TRBV12-4, the J call TRBJ2-1; 8 bases line up with TRBD1. With 5 bases clipped from V and 4 bases from J, the junction kept 7 bases outside the gene matches. The CDR3 consists of 15 residues.

The table lists this clonotype with many counts. This chain uses TRBV29-1 with TRBJ1-2, with 9 bases identical to TRBD1. The junction had 10 bases not matched to a gene; V was cut back by 7 bases and J by 7 bases. The V gene's germline CDR1 is SQVTM and CDR2 ANQGSEA. The CDR3 is 13 amino acids. The CDR3 reads CSAVGTGQRGYTF. The CDR3 DNA follows: TGCAGCGCCGTAGGGACAGGGCAGCGTGGCTACACCTTC.

This clonotype was seen ten or more times. The chain recombines TRBV5-1 with TRBJ2-3, with 12 bases that match TRBD2. Trimming cost V 3 bases and J 4 bases; bases outside gene matches: 6. Germline V gene data show CDR1 as SGHRS and CDR2 as YFSETQ. This CDR3 has 16 amino acids. The CDR3 coding sequence is TGCGCCAGCAGCTCAGGACTAGCGGGGTATGCAGATACGCAGTATTTT. It codes for CASSSGLAGYADTQYF.

The genes are TRBV5-1 and TRBJ2-3; D ambiguous. The CDR3 has 14 amino acids. CDR1 is SGHRS and CDR2 is YFSETQ in the germline V gene. V was trimmed by 2 bases and J by 4 bases, leaving 11 bases between them. CDR3 in amino acids: CASSFEAHSDTQYF. CDR3 sequence (DNA): TGCGCCAGCAGCTTCGAGGCTCACTCAGATACGCAGTATTTT.

This clonotype was counted only a few times. This chain uses TRBV20-1 with TRBJ2-7; D not resolved. Germline CDR1 DFQATT, CDR2 SNEGSKA (reference sequence). The CDR3 runs 13 residues. Trimming pared 1 base from V and 4 bases from J, leaving 11 bases between. CDR3 DNA sequence: TGCAGTGCTAGAGGGACCGACGATTACGAGCAGTACTTC. It specifies CSARGTDDYEQYF.

The chain employs TRBV3-1 and TRBJ2-5; 8 positions agree with TRBD2. Germline CDR1 and CDR2: LGHDT and YNNKEL (reference sequence). Losses at the gene ends were 6 bases for V and 2 bases for J; bases not matched to a gene: 5. This CDR3 comprises 14 residues. Here the CDR3 DNA reads TGTGCCAGCAGACATAGCGGGGAACAAGAGACCCAGTACTTC. Translating gives CASRHSGEQETQYF.

The chain recombines TRBV18 with TRBJ2-3; D may match TRBD1 or TRBD2 (5 bases each). Germline values: CDR1 KGHSH, CDR2 LQKENI. The V end lost 3 bases, the J end lost 4 bases, and 11 bases lay between the germline ends. CDR3 length: 14 residues. CDR3: CASSPGPHADTQYF. CDR3 nucleotides: TGTGCCAGCTCACCGGGACCCCACGCAGATACGCAGTATTTT.

This clonotype was recorded a few times. V is TRBV6-2 or TRBV6-3 and J is TRBJ1-1; D is possibly TRBD1 (5 bases). This CDR3 contains 14 residues. V was pared by 2 bases and J by 7 bases, with 14 bases between. CDR1 MNHEY and CDR2 SVGEGT come from the germline V gene. The CDR3 coding sequence is TGTGCCAGCAGTTACCGGGACGGTACAATTGAAGCTTTCTTT. Translating gives CASSYRDGTIEAFF.

This clonotype has a handful of counts. The chain links TRBV7-2 to TRBJ2-3; 8 positions match TRBD2. Germline CDR1 reads SGHTA; CDR2 reads FQGNSA. V lost 0 bases to trimming and J lost 6 bases; unmatched junction nucleotides: 8. The CDR3 contains 16 residues. CDR3 in amino acids: CASSLAVRGLVDTQYF. The CDR3 DNA follows: TGTGCCAGCAGCTTAGCGGTCCGGGGACTAGTTGATACGCAGTATTTT.

This clonotype was seen ten or more times. The V gene is TRBV27, the J gene TRBJ1-2; 8 bases fit TRBD1. Looked up from germline, CDR1 is MNHEY and CDR2 is SMNVEV (reference sequence). J lost 7 bases, V lost 5 bases, and 9 bases had no gene match. The CDR3 spans 14 residues. In DNA, the CDR3 is TGTGCCAGCAGTCCTTCAGGGGGCCGGGGTGGCTACACCTTC. It encodes CASSPSGGRGGYTF.

Many counts were recorded for this clonotype. At one of its ends the junction is not consistent with the germline gene, which may arise from a read error. This chain joins TRBV3-1 and TRBJ2-6, with 7 bases aligning to TRBD1. The CDR3 runs 16 residues. The germline gives CDR1 LGHDT, CDR2 YNNKEL (reference sequence). The CDR3 DNA reads TGTGCCAGCACCCAAATACAGGGGTCTGGGGCCAACGTCCTGACTTTC. Encoded protein: CASTQIQGSGANVLTF. The full variable domain, in which reference TRBV3-1 and TRBJ2-6 provide the parts outside the CDR3, is DTAVSQTPKYLVTQMGNDKSIKCEQNLGHDTMYWYKQDSKKFLKIMFSYNNKELIINETVPNRFSPKSPDKAHLNLHINSLELGDSAVYFCASTQIQGSGANVLTFGAGSRLTVL.

The chain carries TRBV4-2 and TRBJ1-6; D call uncertain. The V gene lost 4 bases and the J gene lost 7 bases, with 20 bases spanning the gap. The CDR3 is 17 residues long. Germline CDR1 reads LGHNA; CDR2 reads YNFKEQ. This CDR3 is CASSPSPLPGYNSPLHF. The CDR3, as DNA: TGTGCCAGCAGCCCGTCCCCCCTCCCGGGGTACAATTCACCCCTCCACTTT.

This clonotype was counted only a few times. The V gene is TRBV29-1, the J gene TRBJ1-1; D is perhaps TRBD1 (5 bases). CDR3 size: 13 residues. The germline V gene encodes CDR1 SQVTM and CDR2 ANQGSEA. Trimming removed 2 bases from V and 8 bases from J, with 15 bases in between. The CDR3 sequence is CSVEKGHPLEAFF. CDR3 in DNA: TGCAGCGTTGAAAAGGGGCACCCGTTGGAAGCTTTCTTT.

The gene calls are TRBV6-5 and TRBJ1-2; D is unclear. Germline V gives CDR1 MNHEY, CDR2 SVGAGI. The CDR3 consists of 15 residues. V was clipped by 6 bases and J by 8 bases, with 22 bases between them. The CDR3 loop reads CASSQRPDGRLGYTF. The CDR3 DNA follows: TGTGCCAGCAGCCAGCGACCTGACGGCCGTCTAGGCTACACCTTC.

This clonotype was observed a handful of times. Its ends do not fully match the called genes, so a read error is possible. The chain couples TRBV7-7 to TRBJ2-5; D ambiguous. Germline lookup yields CDR1 SSHAT and CDR2 FNYEAQ (reference sequence). The CDR3 runs 13 residues. DNA of the CDR3: TGTGCTAGCAGCTCTGAAAGGGAAGAGACCCAGTACTTC. Amino acid sequence: CASSSEREETQYF.

The gene calls are TRBV4-3 and TRBJ1-1; 11 positions agree with TRBD1. The CDR3 loop spans 15 amino acids. J lost 5 bases, V lost 8 bases, and 10 bases had no gene match. Germline loops: CDR1 LGHNA, CDR2 YSLEER. CDR3 region: CASCGQGATGTEAFF. As DNA, the CDR3 is TGCGCCAGCTGTGGACAGGGGGCGACCGGAACTGAAGCTTTCTTT.

In this sample, this clonotype turned up many times. The chain combines TRBV10-3 with TRBJ2-3, with D perhaps matching TRBD1 (6 bases). This CDR3 contains 15 residues. Trimming pared 3 bases from V and 2 bases from J, leaving 12 bases between. Germline-derived CDR1 and CDR2 are ENHRY and SYGVKD. CDR3 nucleotide sequence: TGTGCCATCAGTGACAGGACAGACCCCACAGATACGCAGTATTTT. Translating it yields CAISDRTDPTDTQYF.

At least ten counts were recorded for this clonotype. The V call is TRBV12-3 or TRBV12-4, the J call TRBJ2-6, with 9 nucleotides matching TRBD1. V was clipped by 5 bases and J by 18 bases; unmatched bases: 5. The CDR3 consists of 11 residues. The CDR3: CASSRGQGQTF. The CDR3 DNA follows: TGTGCCAGCAGTCGCGGACAGGGGCAGACTTTC.

This clonotype was recorded many times. This rearrangement joins TRBV29-1 to TRBJ1-1, with D perhaps matching TRBD1 (5 bases). The germline V gene encodes CDR1 SQVTM and CDR2 ANQGSEA. This CDR3 has 12 amino acids. Trimming cost V 7 bases and J 4 bases, with 13 bases left between them. The CDR3 loop is CSALRQTTEAFF. The CDR3 DNA reads as TGCAGCGCCCTACGACAGACCACTGAAGCTTTCTTT.

This clonotype was picked up a small number of times. The V gene is TRBV3-1, the J gene TRBJ1-5; a weak D match, TRBD1 (5 bases). The V gene's germline CDR1 is LGHDT and CDR2 YNNKEL (reference sequence). The CDR3 runs 13 residues. V shed 0 bases and J shed 9 bases, with 9 bases lying between them. Here the CDR3 DNA reads TGTGCCAGCAGCCAAGACGGGGGAAGGCCCCAGCATTTT. Translated: CASSQDGGRPQHF.

The chain uses TRBV7-9 and TRBJ1-6; D possibly corresponds to TRBD1 (5 bases). Trimming stripped 5 bases from V and 10 bases from J, with 12 bases between. Germline V CDR1 and CDR2: SEHNR, FQNEAQ (reference sequence). The CDR3 length is 13 residues. In DNA form, the CDR3 reads TGTGCCAGCAGCCTCGTGGGGCCCTCACCCCTCCACTTT. Translation gives CASSLVGPSPLHF.

The chain couples TRBV6-5 to TRBJ2-3; TRBD2 matches 10 bases. The CDR3 loop spans 15 amino acids. Germline CDR1 is MNHEY and CDR2 is SVGAGI. V was pared by 5 bases and J by 3 bases, with 5 bases of the junction left unmatched. The DNA of the CDR3 is TGTGCCAGCAGTATGCCTAGCGGGGGTACAGATACGCAGTATTTT. It translates to CASSMPSGGTDTQYF.

This clonotype has at least ten counts. The V call is TRBV4-3, the J call TRBJ2-7; maybe TRBD2 (7 bases). CDR1 is LGHNA and CDR2 is YSLEER in the germline V gene. The V gene lost 0 bases and the J gene lost 13 bases, with 16 bases spanning the gap. This CDR3 is 13 amino acids long. CDR3 nucleotide sequence: TGCGCCAGCAGCCAAGAGGGGGGGGCCCCCTATTACTTC. Residues: CASSQEGGAPYYF.

At least ten counts were recorded for this clonotype. This chain links TRBV10-3 with TRBJ2-2; D remains unclear. This CDR3 comprises 15 residues. Germline lookup yields CDR1 ENHRY and CDR2 SYGVKD. Trimming left V 0 bases short and J 5 bases short, with 10 bases between. CDR3 residues: CAISESVSETGELFF. Written as DNA, the CDR3 is TGTGCCATCAGTGAGTCGGTCAGTGAGACCGGGGAGCTGTTTTTT.

This clonotype was picked up many times. The chain recombines TRBV7-3 with TRBJ2-3; 13 positions agree with TRBD2. Losses at the gene ends were 5 bases for V and 5 bases for J; bases not matched to a gene: 7. The CDR3 sequence is 16 residues long. Per the germline V gene, CDR1 is SGHTA and CDR2 is FQGTGA. The DNA of the CDR3 is TGTGCCAGCAGCCCGGGACTAGCGGGACCGGGAGATACGCAGTATTTT. The encoded protein is CASSPGLAGPGDTQYF.

This clonotype was seen ten or more times. The gene calls are TRBV12-3 or TRBV12-4 and TRBJ1-2, with 9 bases fitting TRBD1. The CDR3 extends over 15 amino acids. The V and J ends lost 3 bases and 4 bases, in that order; junction bases with no gene match: 6. The CDR3 coding sequence is TGTGCCAGCAGTTTGGACAGGGGACTTGGCTATGGCTACACCTTC. Its translation: CASSLDRGLGYGYTF.